The 7 T cell receptor beta chains listed next were all sequenced from one sample in a study of blood T cell repertoires in COVID-19. Measured with immunoSEQ multiplex PCR; TCRdb has only the in-frame clones, and not every one. The sample yields approximately 190,000 clones, 86% seen once. The specimen sequenced was PBMCs or T cells enriched from blood (not recorded which). Source of these receptors: a woman aged 40 to 50 in a cohort exposed to, infected with or recovered from COVID-19 (not recorded which).

V usage is TRBV7-6 and J usage is TRBJ1-1, with TRBD1 as a possible D gene (5 bases). Per germline, CDR1 SGHVS and CDR2 FNYEAQ. With 5 bases removed from V and 5 bases from J, the gap between germline ends came to 18 bases. The CDR3 length is 15 residues. This chain's CDR3 is CASSPLRGGETEAFF. The CDR3 bases are TGTGCCAGCAGCCCCCTCCGTGGGGGGGAAACTGAAGCTTTCTTT.

Points on this clone: This CDR3 is also generated by other DNA sequences in the sample. The chain links TRBV5-1 to TRBJ1-6; 8 positions agree with TRBD1. CDR1 is SGHRS, CDR2 YFSETQ, per germline. J lost 0 bases, V lost 0 bases, and 2 bases had no gene match. CDR3 length: 17 amino acids. The CDR3 bases are TGCGCCAGCAGCTTGGGACAGGGGAGCTCCTATAATTCACCCCTCCACTTT. It is translated as CASSLGQGSSYNSPLHF.

J is TRBJ1-2 and V is TRBV6-5, with TRBD1 matching 11 bases. This CDR3 is 15 amino acids long. Per the germline V gene, CDR1 is MNHEY and CDR2 is SVGAGI. The ends lost 1 base at V and 4 bases at J; junction bases unmatched: 2. CDR3 sequence (DNA): TGTGCCAGCAGTTACTGGGACAGGGGGTCCTATGGCTACACCTTC. Amino acid sequence: CASSYWDRGSYGYTF.

The rearrangement links TRBV2 to TRBJ2-2, with 7 bases identical to TRBD2. The CDR3 covers 14 residues. Germline V gene data show CDR1 as SNHLY and CDR2 as FYNNEI. Losses at the gene ends were 9 bases for V and 3 bases for J; bases not matched to a gene: 7. The CDR3 loop reads CASIGTTYTGELFF. The CDR3 DNA follows: TGTGCCAGTATTGGGACTACCTACACCGGGGAGCTGTTTTTT.

The genes are TRBV19 and TRBJ1-2, with TRBD1 as a possible D gene (6 bases). The CDR3 covers 14 residues. Deletions cut 4 bases from V and 5 bases from J, with 14 bases between. The germline V gene has CDR1 LNHDA and CDR2 SQIVND (reference sequence). The CDR3 reads CASSTRQAQYGYTF. The DNA of the CDR3 is TGTGCCAGTAGTACTCGACAGGCCCAATATGGCTACACCTTC.

This clone was seen more than once but under ten times. The J gene is TRBJ1-2, the V gene TRBV27; D is uncertain. The CDR3 is made up of 15 amino acids. V was cut by 2 bases and J by 5 bases, with 15 bases left in between. Germline V gene data show CDR1 as MNHEY and CDR2 as SMNVEV (reference sequence). The CDR3 protein is CASSLMGSLYYGYTF. Here the CDR3 DNA reads TGTGCCAGCAGTTTAATGGGCAGCCTATATTATGGCTACACCTTC.

The chain is built from TRBV19 and TRBJ1-2; possible D gene TRBD1, 5 bases. CDR3 length: 14 residues. The V end lost 8 bases, the J end lost 4 bases, and 17 bases lay between the germline ends. Germline V lookup: CDR1 LNHDA, CDR2 SQIVND (reference sequence). The CDR3 region is CASQWGRTPYGYTF. For the CDR3, the DNA is TGTGCCAGTCAATGGGGGAGGACACCCTATGGCTACACCTTC.